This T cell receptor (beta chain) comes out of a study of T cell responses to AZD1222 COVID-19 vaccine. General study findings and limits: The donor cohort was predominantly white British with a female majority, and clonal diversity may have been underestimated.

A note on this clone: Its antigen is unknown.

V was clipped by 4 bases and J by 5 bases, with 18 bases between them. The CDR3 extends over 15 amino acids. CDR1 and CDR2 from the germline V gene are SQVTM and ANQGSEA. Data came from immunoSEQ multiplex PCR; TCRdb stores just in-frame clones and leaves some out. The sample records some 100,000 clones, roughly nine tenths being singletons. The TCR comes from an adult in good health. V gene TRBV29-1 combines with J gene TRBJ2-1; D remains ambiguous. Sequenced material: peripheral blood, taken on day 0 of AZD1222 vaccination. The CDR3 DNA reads TGCAGCGTTGGATACGCTCTACTCCGAGACAATGAGCAGTTCTTC. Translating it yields CSVGYALLRDNEQFF.